The 28 T cell receptor beta chains below come from one sample, sequenced in a study of blood T cell repertoires in COVID-19. Libraries were prepared by immunoSEQ multiplex PCR; TCRdb keeps only in-frame clonotypes and omits some of them. The data contain approximately 120,000 clones, about 85% of them seen just once; the ten biggest clones take up less than 8.5%. The source material was peripheral blood. Receptor source: a man aged 80 or over with active or convalescent COVID-19.

The chain links TRBV5-1 to TRBJ1-5, with D possibly TRBD1 on 5 matching bases. Looked up from germline, CDR1 is SGHRS and CDR2 is YFSETQ. V gave up 5 bases and J gave up 0 bases, with 9 bases separating them. The CDR3 runs 14 residues. CDR3 DNA: TGCGCCAGCAGTTGGGGGGATAGCAATCAGCCCCAGCATTTT. This codes for CASSWGDSNQPQHF.

The chain has TRBV7-8 and TRBJ2-1; 10 nucleotides agree with TRBD2. From germline, CDR1 is SGHVS and CDR2 FQNEAQ. The V gene end was trimmed by 1 base and the J gene end by 4 bases; junction bases not matched to a gene: 4. The CDR3 runs to 16 residues. CDR3 sequence: CASSLVQAGGYNEQFF. In nucleotides, the CDR3 is TGTGCCAGCAGCTTAGTACAAGCGGGGGGGTACAATGAGCAGTTCTTC.

The V call is TRBV27, the J call TRBJ1-4; D perhaps matches TRBD1 (5 bases). This CDR3 has 14 residues. Germline V gene data show CDR1 as MNHEY and CDR2 as SMNVEV (reference sequence). V was clipped by 5 bases and J by 10 bases, with 17 bases between them. The CDR3 nucleotides are TGTGCCAGCAGTCTAGGGACCGTGGGGGGAAAACTGTTTTTT. It specifies CASSLGTVGGKLFF.

V is TRBV11-2 and J is TRBJ2-5; D ambiguous. CDR1 SGHAT and CDR2 FQNNGV come from the germline V gene. The CDR3 extends over 15 amino acids. The V end lost 5 bases, the J end lost 7 bases, and 20 bases lay between the germline ends. CDR3 DNA: TGTGCCAGCAGCCCTTCGACAAACCCCCGTGGGACCCAGTACTTC. Translating it yields CASSPSTNPRGTQYF.

In this sample, this clone turned up once. The V gene is TRBV7-9, the J gene TRBJ2-1; maybe TRBD2 (6 bases). Germline CDR1 SEHNR, CDR2 FQNEAQ (reference sequence). There are 18 residues in the CDR3. V was pared by 5 bases and J by 9 bases, with 29 bases between. For the CDR3, the DNA is TGTGCCAGCAGCCCTCGATCCCGGGCGGGGTCGGGCTTAGGTGAGCAGTTCTTC. Amino acids: CASSPRSRAGSGLGEQFF.

The chain couples TRBV5-4 to TRBJ1-4; no definite D call. In germline, CDR1 is SGHNT, CDR2 YYREEE (reference sequence). V was pared by 2 bases and J by 0 bases, with 8 bases between. CDR3 length: 15 residues. The CDR3: CASSLRGSTNEKLFF. The DNA of the CDR3 is TGTGCCAGCAGCTTAAGAGGTTCAACTAATGAAAAACTGTTTTTT. Full variable domain (remainder filled in from reference TRBV5-4 and TRBJ1-4): ETGVTQSPTHLIKTRGQQVTLRCSSQSGHNTVSWYQQALGQGPQFIFQYYREEENGRGNFPPRFSGLQFPNYSSELNVNALELDDSALYLCASSLRGSTNEKLFFGSGTQLSVL.

The sample holds one count of this clone. The chain joins TRBV28 to TRBJ2-1, with D tentatively TRBD2 (5 bases). This CDR3 spans 14 amino acids. V was cut by 3 bases and J by 13 bases, with 19 bases left in between. The germline gives CDR1 MDHEN, CDR2 SYDVKM. CDR3 DNA sequence: TGTGCCAGCAGTTTCTCCCGGGAAAATGGAAAACAGTTCTTC. It is translated as CASSFSRENGKQFF.

This chain links TRBV7-3 with TRBJ2-3, with a possible D match to TRBD2 (5 bases). V lost 2 bases and J 7 bases, leaving 10 bases between the germline ends. Per germline, CDR1 SGHTA and CDR2 FQGTGA. The length of the CDR3 is 13 residues. The CDR3 loop reads CASSLGPTNTQYF. In DNA, the CDR3 is TGTGCCAGCAGCTTAGGTCCGACTAATACGCAGTATTTT.

The chain recombines TRBV5-1 with TRBJ2-4; 7 bases align to TRBD2. The CDR3 contains 14 residues. The V and J ends lost 4 bases and 6 bases, in that order; junction bases with no gene match: 7. Germline assignment: CDR1 SGHRS and CDR2 YFSETQ. The CDR3 loop is CASSTTGGRNIQYF. In nucleotides, the CDR3 is TGCGCCAGCAGCACAACGGGCGGGAGAAACATTCAGTACTTC.

This chain connects TRBV2 to TRBJ1-5; tentative D call: TRBD1 (5 bases). The CDR3 runs 14 residues. Trimming took off 4 bases at V and 7 bases at J, with 14 bases between the two ends. Per the germline V gene, CDR1 is SNHLY and CDR2 is FYNNEI. This CDR3 reads CASSVGRVGQPQHF. CDR3 sequence (DNA): TGTGCCAGCAGTGTAGGCAGGGTTGGGCAGCCCCAGCATTTT.

V usage is TRBV24-1 and J usage is TRBJ1-2, with TRBD1 matching 8 bases. Unmatched junction bases numbered 6, after V lost 12 bases and J lost 4 bases. The CDR3 is 12 residues long. Germline CDR1 is KGHDR and CDR2 is SFDVKD. The DNA of the CDR3 is TGTGCCGACACAGGGGGGGGCTATGGCTACACCTTC. Its translation is CADTGGGYGYTF.

The rearrangement links TRBV18 to TRBJ1-6; D unclear. Germline CDR1 is KGHSH and CDR2 is LQKENI. Trimming pared 2 bases from V and 6 bases from J, leaving 11 bases between. The CDR3 is made up of 15 amino acids. The CDR3 DNA reads TGTGCCAGCTCACCAGGTCGGGAGCCTAATTCACCCCTCCACTTT. This translates into CASSPGREPNSPLHF.

This chain links TRBV12-3 or TRBV12-4 with TRBJ2-5; 9 nucleotides line up with TRBD2. J gave up 5 bases and V 3 bases, and 1 base lay outside the gene matches. The CDR3 loop spans 13 amino acids. The CDR3 nucleotides are TGTGCCAGCAGTTTGGGACTAGCTGAGACCCAGTACTTC. It specifies CASSLGLAETQYF.

This clone has just one count. The chain recombines TRBV7-8 with TRBJ1-5, with 7 nucleotides matching TRBD1. Germline V gene lookup returns CDR1 SGHVS and CDR2 FQNEAQ. V lost 4 bases, J lost 6 bases, and 12 bases stayed unmatched. This CDR3 spans 16 amino acids. This chain's CDR3 is CASSSLTGTVGQPQHF. The CDR3 DNA follows: TGTGCCAGCAGCTCCTTGACAGGGACGGTTGGTCAGCCCCAGCATTTT.

This clone turned up a few times. J is TRBJ1-2 and V is TRBV5-4; D not resolved. V lost 4 bases and J 5 bases, leaving 15 bases between the germline ends. From germline, CDR1 is SGHNT and CDR2 YYREEE (reference sequence). The length of the CDR3 is 14 residues. CDR3 amino acids: CASSLPAGKYGYTF. CDR3 nucleotide sequence: TGTGCCAGCAGCCTGCCGGCCGGGAAATATGGCTACACCTTC.

The V gene is TRBV7-2, the J gene TRBJ1-4; D is ambiguous. Germline V lookup: CDR1 SGHTA, CDR2 FQGNSA. The V gene lost 1 base and the J gene lost 4 bases, with 7 bases spanning the gap. This CDR3 has 14 residues. CDR3 sequence (DNA): TGTGCCAGCAGCTTAGGAGGGTATAATGAAAAACTGTTTTTT. Its translation is CASSLGGYNEKLFF.

This clone was seen only once. The J gene is TRBJ2-3, the V gene TRBV3-1 (or the pseudogene TRBV3-2), with TRBD2 matching 11 bases. This CDR3 comprises 17 residues. V shed 4 bases, J shed 4 bases, and the junction held 10 bases outside the gene matches. Germline values: CDR1 LGHDT, CDR2 YNNKEL (reference sequence). CDR3 sequence: CASSPFPLAGGADTQYF. CDR3 nucleotide sequence: TGTGCCAGCAGCCCTTTTCCTCTAGCGGGAGGCGCAGATACGCAGTATTTT.

The J gene is TRBJ2-1, the V gene TRBV5-1; 9 bases are shared with TRBD2. Trimming removed 2 bases from V and 7 bases from J; junction bases left unmatched: 7. CDR3 length: 15 amino acids. Looked up from germline, CDR1 is SGHRS and CDR2 is YFSETQ. The CDR3 DNA follows: TGCGCCAGCAGCTTAGCGGGAGGAGATAGAAATGAGCAGTTCTTC. It is translated as CASSLAGGDRNEQFF. The whole variable domain, filled in from reference TRBV5-1 and TRBJ2-1, reads KAGVTQTPRYLIKTRGQQVTLSCSPISGHRSVSWYQQTPGQGLQFLFEYFSETQRNKGNFPGRFSGRQFSNSRSEMNVSTLELGDSALYLCASSLAGGDRNEQFFGPGTRLTVL.

This clone was detected once. In DNA form, the CDR3 reads TGTGCCACCGGACAGGGGGCATGGAGCAATCAGCCCCAGCATTTT. It is translated as CATGQGAWSNQPQHF. The V gene is TRBV24-1, the J gene TRBJ1-5; 11 bases fit TRBD1. Germline trimming cut 9 bases from V and 1 base from J; bases unmatched to any gene: 4. This CDR3 comprises 15 residues. Germline assignment: CDR1 KGHDR and CDR2 SFDVKD.

V is TRBV5-4 and J is TRBJ2-2; the D is unclear. With 0 bases removed from V and 1 base from J, the gap between germline ends came to 13 bases. CDR3 length equals 17 residues. Germline V gives CDR1 SGHNT, CDR2 YYREEE (reference sequence). In DNA, the CDR3 is TGTGCCAGCAGCTTGGCCACCAGACAAATGAACACCGGGGAGCTGTTTTTT. This sequence encodes CASSLATRQMNTGELFF.

The rearrangement joins TRBV10-2 to TRBJ2-3; 8 bases align to TRBD1. This CDR3 comprises 14 residues. V trimming: 9 bases; J trimming: 2 bases; junction bases outside the gene matches: 7. Germline CDR1 is WSHSY and CDR2 is SAAADI. The CDR3 bases are TGCGCCAGTAGCCTGGACAGGGTCACAGATACGCAGTATTTT. Translation: CASSLDRVTDTQYF.

The rearrangement links TRBV2 to TRBJ2-1, with TRBD2 matching over 8 bases. V dropped 4 bases and J dropped 4; count of bases not matched to a gene: 6. Germline CDR1 is SNHLY and CDR2 is FYNNEI. CDR3 length equals 15 residues. For the CDR3, the DNA is TGTGCCAGCAGTGTTGCGGGACTAGGTTACAATGAGCAGTTCTTC. It is translated as CASSVAGLGYNEQFF.

The rearrangement links TRBV6-2 or TRBV6-3 to TRBJ2-2, with 9 bases fitting TRBD1. The CDR3 contains 17 residues. Germline V gives CDR1 MNHEY, CDR2 SVGEGT. V gave up 6 bases and J gave up 1 base; unmatched junction bases: 9. CDR3 sequence (DNA): TGTGCCAGCAGCCATACCCCGGGACAGGGGAACACCGGGGAGCTGTTTTTT. The encoded protein is CASSHTPGQGNTGELFF.

The V call is TRBV7-9, the J call TRBJ1-5; D is uncertain. The CDR3 has 14 amino acids. Per germline, CDR1 SEHNR and CDR2 FQNEAQ (reference sequence). V lost 1 base and J lost 11, with 15 bases in between. CDR3: CASSLDSRRGTQHF. As DNA, the CDR3 is TGTGCCAGCAGCTTAGACAGTCGGCGGGGAACCCAGCATTTT.

The chain uses TRBV13 and TRBJ1-6; D remains ambiguous. V was trimmed by 2 bases and J by 7 bases, leaving 9 bases between them. In germline, CDR1 is PRHDT, CDR2 FYEKMQ (reference sequence). The CDR3 is 14 residues long. CDR3 amino acids: CASSLRATNSPLHF. As DNA, the CDR3 is TGTGCCAGCAGCTTACGTGCCACAAATTCACCCCTCCACTTT.

This clone was recorded a few times. The chain carries TRBV5-1 and TRBJ1-2, with TRBD1 matching over 8 bases. J lost 4 bases, V lost 1 base, and 3 bases had no gene match. The CDR3 contains 14 residues. Germline V gene data show CDR1 as SGHRS and CDR2 as YFSETQ. The chain's CDR3 is CASSLSGGLYGYTF. The CDR3, as DNA: TGCGCCAGCAGCTTGTCAGGGGGCCTCTATGGCTACACCTTC.

The chain joins TRBV7-8 to TRBJ1-5; maybe TRBD1 (5 bases). Germline CDR1 SGHVS, CDR2 FQNEAQ. V was trimmed by 2 bases and J by 1 base, leaving 9 bases between them. The CDR3 sequence is 15 residues long. CDR3 region: CASSLWQGSNQPQHF. The CDR3 region has the DNA TGTGCCAGCAGCTTATGGCAGGGAAGCAATCAGCCCCAGCATTTT.

The sample holds one count of this clone. The gene calls are TRBV13 and TRBJ2-3; 12 bases agree with TRBD1. The CDR3 loop spans 15 amino acids. V shed 4 bases and J 5 bases; nucleotides not matched to a gene: 4. Germline CDR1 PRHDT, CDR2 FYEKMQ (reference sequence). The CDR3 DNA follows: TGTGCCAGCAGCTATAGGGACAGGGGGCGAGATACGCAGTATTTT. As protein: CASSYRDRGRDTQYF. The full variable domain, in which reference TRBV13 and TRBJ2-3 provide the parts outside the CDR3, is AAGVIQSPRHLIKEKRETATLKCYPIPRHDTVYWYQQGPGQDPQFLISFYEKMQSDKGSIPDRFSAQQFSDYHSELNMSSLELGDSALYFCASSYRDRGRDTQYFGPGTRLTVL.